Below are 21 T cell receptor beta chains sequenced from a single sample in a study of T cells in Graves' hyperthyroidism and ophthalmopathy. Authors of the study amplified TCR beta CDR3 regions from RNA transcripts. The primer set for the first-round RT-PCR of the TCR CDR3 was HTBI. MiXCR was run by TCRdb on the multiplex PCR reads, yielding one entry per CDR3 protein. The sample shows 450,000 to 700,000 distinct CDR3 sequences, under 60% of them seen only once. Sequenced material: peripheral blood or thyroid tissue (not recorded which). The receptors were gathered from a woman under 30 with Graves' hyperthyroidism.

The DNA for the CDR3 is TGTGCCAGCAGCAAGACTAGCGGGGGCCTCAATCAGCCCCAGCATTTT. This codes for CASSKTSGGLNQPQHF. The chain joins TRBV7-9 to TRBJ1-5; tentative D call: TRBD1 (6 bases). Deletions cut 5 bases from V and 3 bases from J, with 17 bases between. Germline V gene data show CDR1 as SEHNR and CDR2 as FQNEAQ (reference sequence). The CDR3 runs 16 residues.

V is TRBV7-9 and J is TRBJ1-2, with 8 positions matching TRBD1. The CDR3 runs 16 residues. Germline values: CDR1 SEHNR, CDR2 FQNEAQ (reference sequence). Unmatched junction bases numbered 17, after V lost 7 bases and J lost 7 bases. The CDR3 coding sequence is TGTGCCAGCACCCTGACAGGGGCGGACAGCTACCGTGGCTACACCTTC. This gives the protein CASTLTGADSYRGYTF.

This clonotype was recorded at least ten times. The chain has TRBV2 and TRBJ2-6; TRBD2 aligns across 9 bases. V lost 5 bases, J lost 3 bases, and 17 bases stayed unmatched. CDR1 is SNHLY, CDR2 FYNNEI, per germline. The CDR3 contains 20 residues. In DNA form, the CDR3 reads TGTGCCAGCAGTTTTCGGTCTAGCGGGAATCGGGCGGGTGGGGCCAACGTCCTGACTTTC. Protein sequence: CASSFRSSGNRAGGANVLTF.

The chain carries TRBV25-1 and TRBJ1-2; possible D gene TRBD1, 5 bases. The V and J ends lost 2 bases and 6 bases respectively, with 10 bases between them. CDR3 length equals 13 residues. Looked up from germline, CDR1 is MGHDK and CDR2 is SYGVNS. CDR3 DNA: TGTGCCAGCAGTGAAGTGGGGCCGGATGGCTACACCTTC. It translates to CASSEVGPDGYTF.

Of note for this clonotype: A much larger clone lies one base from this, so it may be a read error. CDR3 nucleotide sequence: TGTGCCAGCGGCCAAGGCGGAAGGAGGGGGCCCATGAACACTGAAGCTTTCTTT. This codes for CASGQGGRRGPMNTEAFF. V and J are TRBV13 and TRBJ1-1; TRBD1 agrees at 7 bases. V shed 8 bases and J 0 bases; nucleotides not matched to a gene: 18. CDR3 length equals 18 residues. CDR1 and CDR2 (germline): PRHDT, FYEKMQ (reference sequence).

This clonotype was seen more than once but under ten times. The chain recombines TRBV6-1 with TRBJ2-1; 8 nucleotides match TRBD2. The length of the CDR3 is 15 residues. Germline V gene lookup returns CDR1 MNHNS and CDR2 SASEGT. The ends lost 5 bases at V and 8 bases at J; junction bases unmatched: 11. The CDR3 sequence: CASSPGTGGGHEQFF. For the CDR3, the DNA is TGTGCCAGCAGTCCTGGAACCGGGGGGGGCCATGAGCAGTTCTTC.

This clonotype has at least ten counts. The V and J genes are TRBV2 and TRBJ2-7, with 7 nucleotides matching TRBD1. The germline V gene has CDR1 SNHLY and CDR2 FYNNEI. After removal of 8 bases from V and 3 bases from J, the junction contained 1 base not matched to a gene. This CDR3 is built from 11 residues. The CDR3 spells CASGTDYEQYF. The CDR3 region has the DNA TGTGCCAGCGGGACAGACTACGAGCAGTACTTC.

This clonotype was seen repeatedly, ten times or more. J is TRBJ1-1 and V is TRBV7-9, with D maybe TRBD1 (6 bases). CDR1 and CDR2 from the germline V gene are SEHNR and FQNEAQ (reference sequence). The CDR3 covers 14 residues. V lost 5 bases, J lost 3 bases, and 13 bases lay in between. CDR3: CASSLPTGYTEAFF. The DNA of the CDR3 is TGTGCCAGCAGCCTACCGACAGGTTACACTGAAGCTTTCTTT.

This clonotype was observed at least ten times. This rearrangement joins TRBV4-2 to TRBJ1-6; no definite D call. Trimming took off 1 base at V and 9 bases at J, with 16 bases between the two ends. The CDR3 has 16 residues. Per the germline V gene, CDR1 is LGHNA and CDR2 is YNFKEQ. The CDR3 sequence is CASSQALDVRRSPLHF. For the CDR3, the DNA is TGTGCCAGCAGCCAAGCTTTAGACGTGAGGCGTTCACCCCTCCACTTT.

CDR3 DNA: TGCAGTCCCCACCTCGGGACTAAGAGCGAGCAGTACTTC. The encoded protein is CSPHLGTKSEQYF. The chain is built from TRBV20-1 and TRBJ2-7; 7 bases are a match to TRBD2. This CDR3 is 13 amino acids long. In germline, CDR1 is DFQATT, CDR2 SNEGSKA (reference sequence). Germline trimming cut 8 bases from V and 6 bases from J; bases unmatched to any gene: 13.

Notes on this clonotype: A junction boundary mismatches the germline segment, possibly from a read error. The chain couples TRBV6-1 to TRBJ1-1; D is ambiguous. Per germline, CDR1 MNHNS and CDR2 SASEGT. CDR3 length equals 13 residues. The DNA of the CDR3 is TGTGCCAGCAGCTCGACGGTGAACACTGAAGCTCTCTTT. It yields the protein CASSSTVNTEALF.

Ten or more counts support this clonotype. The chain joins TRBV25-1 to TRBJ2-6, with 7 bases lining up with TRBD1. The CDR3 spans 17 residues. Germline lookup yields CDR1 MGHDK and CDR2 SYGVNS. V dropped 1 base and J dropped 4; count of bases not matched to a gene: 7. The CDR3 DNA follows: TGTGCCAGCAGTGAATTGAAGGGGGCTGGCGGGGCCAACGTCCTGACTTTC. This encodes CASSELKGAGGANVLTF.

The chain recombines TRBV29-1 with TRBJ1-5, with D unresolved. The tail of the sequence fits TRBJ2-3 better, so the J call may be wrong. CDR3 length equals 14 residues. Germline V lookup: CDR1 SQVTM, CDR2 ANQGSEA. Here the CDR3 DNA reads TGCAGCGTTGAGGGGAAGCGTCTCACAGATACGCAGTATTTT. Amino acids: CSVEGKRLTDTQYF.

This clonotype was seen ten or more times. V usage is TRBV5-1 and J usage is TRBJ2-7; unclear D gene. With 5 bases removed from V and 6 bases from J, the gap between germline ends came to 18 bases. In germline, CDR1 is SGHRS, CDR2 YFSETQ. CDR3 length: 14 residues. The CDR3 DNA sequence: TGCGCCAGCAGAAGGGCAGCCAACCCGGGCGAGCAGTACTTC. Amino acid sequence: CASRRAANPGEQYF. Variable domain in full (rest from reference TRBV5-1 and TRBJ2-7): KAGVTQTPRYLIKTRGQQVTLSCSPISGHRSVSWYQQTPGQGLQFLFEYFSETQRNKGNFPGRFSGRQFSNSRSEMNVSTLELGDSALYLCASRRAANPGEQYFGPGTRLTVT.

This chain links TRBV5-6 with TRBJ2-7; TRBD1 is a possible D gene (6 bases). This CDR3 contains 13 residues. CDR1 SGHDT and CDR2 YYEEEE come from the germline V gene. Trimming stripped 6 bases from V and 6 bases from J, with 16 bases between. The CDR3 sequence: CASILLGQIEQYF. The CDR3 bases are TGTGCCAGCATCCTCCTCGGACAGATCGAGCAGTACTTC. Using reference TRBV5-6 and TRBJ2-7 for the parts outside the CDR3, the full variable domain is DAGVTQSPTHLIKTRGQQVTLRCSPKSGHDTVSWYQQALGQGPQFIFQYYEEEERQRGNFPDRFSGHQFPNYSSELNVNALLLGDSALYLCASILLGQIEQYFGPGTRLTVT.

The chain combines TRBV10-3 with TRBJ2-7; TRBD2 matches at 8 bases. Germline V CDR1 and CDR2: ENHRY, SYGVKD. The CDR3 consists of 15 residues. With V trimmed by 7 bases and J by 7 bases, 15 bases remained unmatched. The CDR3 DNA follows: TGTGCCATCACCCCCCGGCGGGAGGTCCTGGGGGAGCAGTACTTC. This sequence encodes CAITPRREVLGEQYF.

This chain joins TRBV7-3 and TRBJ2-7, with 9 bases matching TRBD1. Germline CDR1 reads SGHTA; CDR2 reads FQGTGA. V was pared by 2 bases and J by 6 bases, with 5 bases of the junction left unmatched. The CDR3 has 14 amino acids. CDR3 nucleotide sequence: TGTGCCAGCAGCTTAGGGACAGGGTCTAGCGAGCAGTACTTC. Residues: CASSLGTGSSEQYF.

This clonotype occurred many times. V is TRBV2 and J is TRBJ1-1; no reliable D call. V lost 9 bases to trimming and J lost 7 bases, with 21 bases between them. The CDR3 spans 14 residues. Germline values: CDR1 SNHLY, CDR2 FYNNEI. CDR3 region: CASKTTFSAGEAFF. CDR3 DNA: TGTGCCAGTAAAACGACCTTCTCCGCCGGTGAAGCTTTCTTT.

This clonotype was seen a single time. This CDR3 is CATSRDWTGDYGYTF. The CDR3 DNA is TGTGCCACCAGCAGAGACTGGACAGGGGACTATGGCTACACCTTC. The chain joins TRBV15 to TRBJ1-2; 9 bases fit TRBD1. With 0 bases clipped from V and 3 bases from J, the junction kept 2 bases outside the gene matches. The CDR3 runs to 15 residues. The germline gives CDR1 LNHNV, CDR2 YYDKDF (reference sequence). Using reference TRBV15 and TRBJ1-2 for the parts outside the CDR3, the full variable domain is DAMVIQNPRYQVTQFGKPVTLSCSQTLNHNVMYWYQQKSSQAPKLLFHYYDKDFNNEADTPDNFQSRRPNTSFCFLDIRSPGLGDTAMYLCATSRDWTGDYGYTFGSGTRLTVV.

This clonotype was recorded once. This chain joins TRBV29-1 and TRBJ2-7; 8 nucleotides align to TRBD2. The ends lost 7 bases at V and 5 bases at J; junction bases unmatched: 13. The CDR3 covers 14 residues. From germline, CDR1 is SQVTM and CDR2 ANQGSEA. The CDR3 loop reads CSEETSASANEQYF. DNA of the CDR3: TGCAGCGAGGAGACTAGCGCGAGCGCGAACGAGCAGTACTTC.

This clonotype was observed a single time. The chain employs TRBV9 and TRBJ1-2, with TRBD1 identical over 9 bases. The CDR3 runs to 14 residues. The germline gives CDR1 SGDLS, CDR2 YYNGEE. V dropped 0 bases and J dropped 7; count of bases not matched to a gene: 4. The CDR3, as DNA: TGTGCCAGCAGCGTAGGGGGACAGGGTCCTGGCTACACCTTC. This encodes CASSVGGQGPGYTF.